This TCR beta chain was documented in a study of blood T cell repertoires in COVID-19 (dated by TCRdb to between 2020 and 2021). Broadly, across the study: Collaborator samples came from the United States, Italy and Spain and covered acute and convalescent phases of COVID-19. The samples were drawn from two sources: the first 160 participants of the ongoing ImmuneRACE study, and 950 to 1,500 subjects contributed by 6 global collaborators. Where available, HLA class I and class II types were obtained from metadata supplied by the sample provider rather than from assay-based typing. The material from the prospective study consisted of cDNA or gDNA derived from T cells, B-cell-depleted T cells, or PBMCs. Sample metadata almost always included a de-identified subject ID, COVID-19 status, age in years and sex. A freely available public database, intended as a resource for researchers studying the immune response to SARS-CoV-2, is where the repertoires were released. Deeply sampled blood TCRbeta repertoires from subjects exposed to, actively infected with, or recovered from COVID-19 were included in the dataset. Here is what the overall study found, with its caveats: The quantity of clinical and demographic metadata differed by source and by participant and was supplied without curation.

At one collaborating source in Seattle, patients were enrolled during active infection and were followed longitudinally through the course of disease. Each collaborating institution followed its own protocols to collect whole blood in K2EDTA tubes. For TCRbeta analysis, collaborator samples were shipped as frozen whole blood, as isolated PBMCs, or as DNA extracted from either sample type. The germline V and J ends show losses of 4 bases and 1 base respectively, and no gene match explains 1 base of the junction. Including the terminal cysteine and phenylalanine, the CDR3 comprises 13 residues. Just CDR3 DNA is preserved here, 39 bases in frame from base 1. For CDR1 and CDR2, the germline V gene lists SGHVS and FQNEAQ. Points on this clone: Its antigen specificity is not known. Per-nucleotide qualities are absent, and no much larger clonotype sits a single base away.

TCRbeta CDR3 regions were amplified from genomic DNA by means of the immunoSEQ Assay, a bias-controlled multiplex PCR. The authors processed their data as follows. The number of nucleated cells in each sample was estimated from the amplification of reference gene primers within the assay. To quantify the absolute abundance of each unique TCRbeta CDR3 rearrangement, sequence reads were collapsed and filtered. For each sample, productive Simpson clonality was calculated as the square root of Simpson's diversity index over productive rearrangements. The source is immuneACCESS, and TCRdb retained only in-frame sequences with V and J called. Part of the clones is not carried over; for the studies checked, unresolved V genes explain less than half of this, and the remainder is unexplained. V, J and clone size derive from that table, while D and trimming were established from the DNA sequence. Across this sample there are under 250,000 clones, with approximately 85% seen only once. The ten largest clones capture approximately 5.1% of the sample.

Here the chain combines TRBV7-8 and TRBJ2-7, with 7 junctional bases fitting TRBD1. The sample consisted of peripheral blood. This clonotype was sampled from a man aged 50-60 years with COVID-19, enrolled during active disease. The DNA sequence is given as TGTGCCAGCAGCTCGGGACAGTCCTACGAGCAGTACTTC. This translates into CASSSGQSYEQYF.